The rows below give T cell receptor beta chains drawn from one sample of a study of blood T cell repertoires in COVID-19. Produced via immunoSEQ multiplex PCR; TCRdb's table is partial and in-frame only. The table lists about 94,000 clones, 74% of them singletons. Sequenced material: peripheral blood. The receptor source for this set is a man aged 65 to 79 with COVID-19, enrolled during active disease. Each CDR3 is given with its conserved first and last residue. A D gene is named only where the DNA matches it firmly. A clone size is listed for some rows: how often the clone was seen (once, few, many), or a class if it is expanded.

size,V,J,D,DNA,CDR3
once,TRBV4-3,TRBJ2-1,TRBD2,TGCGCCAGCAGCCAGACTAGCGGGAGGGCTAATGAGCAGTTCTTC,CASSQTSGRANEQFF
-,TRBV11-2,TRBJ2-5,-,TGTGCCAGCGTGCCATACGGGGGAGGCGGGAACCAGTACTTC,CASVPYGGGGNQYF
-,TRBV7-2,TRBJ1-2,-,TGTGCCAGCAGCTTAGACAGGGTTTGGTATGGCTACACCTTC,CASSLDRVWYGYTF
-,TRBV3-1/TRBV3-2,TRBJ1-4,TRBD1,TGTGCCAGCAGCCAAGCGACAGGGTTGACCGAAAAACTGTTTTTT,CASSQATGLTEKLFF
-,TRBV2,TRBJ1-5,-,TGTGCCAGCAGTGATTGGCGGGCTCACCAGCCCCAGCATTTT,CASSDWRAHQPQHF
once,TRBV15,TRBJ2-3,TRBD2,TGTGCCACCAGCAGAGGTCTCCTAGCGGCAGATACGCAGTATTTT,CATSRGLLAADTQYF
-,TRBV4-3,TRBJ2-1,-,TGCGCCAGCAGCCAAGAATTAGGGGGAAGTGAGCAGTTCTTC,CASSQELGGSEQFF
-,TRBV29-1,TRBJ2-3,TRBD1,TGCAGCGGTACAGGGGAATTTGTCACAGATACGCAGTATTTT,CSGTGEFVTDTQYF
once,TRBV10-3,TRBJ1-5,-,TGTGCCATCAGGTCAGTTAATAGCAATCAGCCCCAGCATTTT,CAIRSVNSNQPQHF
-,TRBV7-9,TRBJ2-7,-,TGTGCCAGCAGCTTAGATTCACAGTACGAGCAGTACTTC,CASSLDSQYEQYF
-,TRBV7-9,TRBJ1-3,-,TGTGCCAGCAGCTTTCGTTCCGGAAACACCATATATTTT,CASSFRSGNTIYF
medium-sized,TRBV4-1,TRBJ1-5,TRBD1,TGCGCCAGCAGCCCAGAGGGGACAGGGCTGAGGCAGCCCCAGCATTTT,CASSPEGTGLRQPQHF
-,TRBV29-1,TRBJ1-3,-,TGCAGCGCCCGTTTGAGTAACACCATATATTTT,CSARLSNTIYF
-,TRBV5-1,TRBJ2-3,TRBD2,TGCGCCAGCAGCTTGGGACTAGCGGGAGCCTTGGCAGATACGCAGTATTTT,CASSLGLAGALADTQYF
-,TRBV9,TRBJ2-2,-,TGTGCCAGCAGCGTACATGCGGTTACGAACACCGGGGAGCTGTTTTTT,CASSVHAVTNTGELFF
-,TRBV7-3,TRBJ2-7,-,TGTGCCAGCAGCTCAGGGACGGGAGCCTACGAGCAGTACTTC,CASSSGTGAYEQYF
-,TRBV30,TRBJ1-6,TRBD1,TGTGCCTGGAGGGGACAGGGGGCGTATTCACCCCTCCACTTT,CAWRGQGAYSPLHF
-,TRBV27,TRBJ2-7,-,TGTGCCAGCAGTTTCGGCGGCGAGCAGTACTTC,CASSFGGEQYF
-,TRBV18,TRBJ1-2,-,TGTGCCAGCTCAGAGCGACCTTATGGCTACACCTTC,CASSERPYGYTF
-,TRBV15,TRBJ2-3,-,TGTGCCACCAGCAGAGCGCTAGGTTTATGGGCGCAGTATTTT,CATSRALGLWAQYF
-,TRBV30,TRBJ2-7,-,TGTGCCCTCCTGGCGGCAGGGAGGGAGCAGTACTTC,CALLAAGREQYF
once,TRBV5-6,TRBJ1-2,TRBD1,TGTGCCAGCAGCCCAATGGGGCTGGACAGGGCTCTTGACTACGATGGCTACACCTTC,CASSPMGLDRALDYDGYTF
-,TRBV1,TRBJ1-5,-,TGCACCAGCAGCCCTAACCCAGGGGGAAGCAATCAGCCCCAGCATTTT,CTSSPNPGGSNQPQHF
-,TRBV2,TRBJ2-5,TRBD2,TGTGCCAGCAGCAAGTTGGCGGGAGTGGTGGAGACCCAGTACTTC,CASSKLAGVVETQYF
-,TRBV12-3/TRBV12-4,TRBJ2-2,-,TGTGCCAGCAGTTTAATCAGGGAGCTGTTTTTT,CASSLIRELFF
few,TRBV27,TRBJ2-7,TRBD1,TGTGCCAGCAGTGGCCACAGGGGGCGTAACGGGGAGCAGTACTTC,CASSGHRGRNGEQYF
-,TRBV18,TRBJ2-7,-,TGTGCCAGCTCTCAGAGACAGTTTACCTACGAGCAGTACTTC,CASSQRQFTYEQYF
-,TRBV6-2/TRBV6-3,TRBJ2-2,-,TGTGCCAGCAGTTTAAGGGGTGGTGCGGACACCGGGGAGCTGTTTTTT,CASSLRGGADTGELFF
few,TRBV7-2,TRBJ2-7,TRBD1,TGTGCCAGCAGCTTGGGACAGGGGAGGACCTACGAGCAGTACTTC,CASSLGQGRTYEQYF
-,TRBV3-1/TRBV3-2,TRBJ2-3,TRBD2,TGTGCCAGCAGCCAAGTCCGACTAGCGCAGAAAACAGATACGCAGTATTTT,CASSQVRLAQKTDTQYF
-,TRBV28,TRBJ2-7,-,TGTGCCAGCAGTTTATATACAGGCCTGCCCTCCTACGAGCAGTACTTC,CASSLYTGLPSYEQYF
-,TRBV7-3,TRBJ2-2,TRBD2,TGTGCCAGCAGCTTCAGCGGGAGGGCCACCGGGGAGCTGTTTTTT,CASSFSGRATGELFF
-,TRBV11-2,TRBJ1-2,-,TGTGCCAGCAGTCAACCGAGGGAGCCCGGGGGAGGAGGCTACACCTTC,CASSQPREPGGGGYTF
few,TRBV5-1,TRBJ1-2,-,TGCGCCAGCAGCCCCGGTCCGGGGGATAACTATGGCTACACCTTC,CASSPGPGDNYGYTF
-,TRBV5-4,TRBJ2-1,TRBD1,TGTGCCAGCAGCCGTGGACAGGGGGCGTACAATGAGCAGTTCTTC,CASSRGQGAYNEQFF
-,TRBV12-5,TRBJ2-5,TRBD2,TGTGCTAGTGCCTTAGGGACTAGCAGAGAGACCCAGTACTTC,CASALGTSRETQYF
-,TRBV7-8,TRBJ2-7,TRBD2,TGTGCCAGCAGCTTAACTAGCGGGACGTCCTACGAGCAGTACTTC,CASSLTSGTSYEQYF
-,TRBV28,TRBJ1-3,-,TGTGCCAGCAGTTCCAAAGACATCTCTGGAAACACCATATATTTT,CASSSKDISGNTIYF
once,TRBV27,TRBJ1-2,TRBD1,TGTGCCAGCAGGAGATGGACAGGGGGCGCAGATGGCTACACCTTC,CASRRWTGGADGYTF
-,TRBV5-8,TRBJ1-4,-,TGTGCCAGCAGCCCTGGGCAGGCAGGGGAAAAACTGTTTTTT,CASSPGQAGEKLFF
-,TRBV27,TRBJ2-3,-,TGTGCCAGCAGTATCCCCCCGGCAGATACGCAGTATTTT,CASSIPPADTQYF
-,TRBV14,TRBJ2-1,-,TGTGCCAGCAGCCAAGATGGGGTAGCGGGACAGTACAATGAGCAGTTCTTC,CASSQDGVAGQYNEQFF
-,TRBV12-2,TRBJ2-1,-,TGTGCAAGTCGCGATAGCGGGGGGAGCTCCTACAATGAGCAGTTCTTC,CASRDSGGSSYNEQFF
-,TRBV3-1/TRBV3-2,TRBJ1-6,TRBD1,TGTGCCAGCAGCCAAGGGTGGGGGACAGACTTCAATTCACCCCTCCACTTT,CASSQGWGTDFNSPLHF
few,TRBV19,TRBJ2-3,TRBD1,TGTGCCAGTAGGGAGACAGGGGGCGTCACAGATACGCAGTATTTT,CASRETGGVTDTQYF
-,TRBV6-4,TRBJ1-5,TRBD1,TGTGCCAGCAGGCAGACAGGGGAAGGAAATCAGCCCCAGCATTTT,CASRQTGEGNQPQHF
-,TRBV7-2,TRBJ1-1,-,TGTGCCAGCCACCAGGGCCACGGAACCTTTGAAGCTTTCTTT,CASHQGHGTFEAFF
once,TRBV11-2,TRBJ1-1,TRBD1,TGTGCCAGCACCCTCCGCGACAGGGGGACTGAAGCTTTCTTT,CASTLRDRGTEAFF
-,TRBV4-1,TRBJ1-2,-,TGCGCCAGCAGCCAAGATCGAGGACACCGCAACTATGGCTACACCTTC,CASSQDRGHRNYGYTF
-,TRBV18,TRBJ2-7,TRBD2,TGTGCCAGCTCACCGGGACTAGTCCGAACCAGCGAGCAGTACTTC,CASSPGLVRTSEQYF
few,TRBV14,TRBJ2-7,-,TGTGCCAGCAGCCAGCGAGGCTCCTACGAGCAGTACTTC,CASSQRGSYEQYF
once,TRBV27,TRBJ2-6,-,TGTGCCAGCAGTGGGAACGGGATCGCTGGGGCCAACGTCCTGACTTTC,CASSGNGIAGANVLTF
-,TRBV7-9,TRBJ1-5,-,TGTGCCAGCAGCTTGGGAGGAAACAATCAGCCCCAGCATTTT,CASSLGGNNQPQHF
few,TRBV10-3,TRBJ1-4,-,TGTGCCATCAGCTCAAGTTGGGGAGATAATGAAAAACTGTTTTTT,CAISSSWGDNEKLFF